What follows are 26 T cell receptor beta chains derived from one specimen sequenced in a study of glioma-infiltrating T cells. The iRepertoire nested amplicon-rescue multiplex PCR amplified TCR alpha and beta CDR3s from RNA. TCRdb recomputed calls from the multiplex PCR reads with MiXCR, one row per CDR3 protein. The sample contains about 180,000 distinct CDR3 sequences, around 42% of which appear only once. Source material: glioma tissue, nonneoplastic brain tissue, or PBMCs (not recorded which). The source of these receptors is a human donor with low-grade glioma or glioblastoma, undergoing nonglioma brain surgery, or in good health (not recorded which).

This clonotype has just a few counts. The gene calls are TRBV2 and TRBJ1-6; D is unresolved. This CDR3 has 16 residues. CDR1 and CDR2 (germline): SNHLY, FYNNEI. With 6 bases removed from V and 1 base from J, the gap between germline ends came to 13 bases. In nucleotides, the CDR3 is TGTGCCAGCAGGGACGGAAAATTGTCCTATAATTCACCCCTCCACTTT. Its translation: CASRDGKLSYNSPLHF.

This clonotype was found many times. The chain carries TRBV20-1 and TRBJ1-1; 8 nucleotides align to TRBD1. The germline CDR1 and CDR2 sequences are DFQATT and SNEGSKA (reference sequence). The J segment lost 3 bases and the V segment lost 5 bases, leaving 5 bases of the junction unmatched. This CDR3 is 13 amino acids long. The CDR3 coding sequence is TGCAGTGCTCCCGGACAGGGTTACACTGAAGCTTTCTTT. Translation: CSAPGQGYTEAFF.

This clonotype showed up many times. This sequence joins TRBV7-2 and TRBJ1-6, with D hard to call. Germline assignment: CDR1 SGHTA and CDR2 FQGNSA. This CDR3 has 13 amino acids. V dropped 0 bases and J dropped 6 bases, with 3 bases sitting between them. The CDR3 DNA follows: TGTGCCAGCAGCTTAGCGGTTAATTCACCCCTCCACTTT. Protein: CASSLAVNSPLHF.

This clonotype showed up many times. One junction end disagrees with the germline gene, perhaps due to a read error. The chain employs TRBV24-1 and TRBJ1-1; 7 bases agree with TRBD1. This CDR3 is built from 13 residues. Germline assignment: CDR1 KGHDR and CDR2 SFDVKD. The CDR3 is CATSAREGAEAFF. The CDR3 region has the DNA TGTGCCACCAGTGCCCGTGAGGGGGCTGAGGCTTTCTTT.

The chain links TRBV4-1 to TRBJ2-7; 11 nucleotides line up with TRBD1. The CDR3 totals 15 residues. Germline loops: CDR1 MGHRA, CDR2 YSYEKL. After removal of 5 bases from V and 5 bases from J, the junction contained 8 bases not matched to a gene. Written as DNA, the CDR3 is TGCGCCAGCAGCAAACCGGGACAGGGGGTCCACGAGCAGTACTTC. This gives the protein CASSKPGQGVHEQYF.

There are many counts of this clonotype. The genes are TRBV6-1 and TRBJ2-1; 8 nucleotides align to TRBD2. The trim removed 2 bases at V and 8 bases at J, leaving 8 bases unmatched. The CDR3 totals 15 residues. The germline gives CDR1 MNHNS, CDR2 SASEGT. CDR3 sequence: CASSESGTRRDEQFF. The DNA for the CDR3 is TGTGCCAGCAGTGAATCTGGGACTAGAAGGGATGAGCAGTTCTTC.

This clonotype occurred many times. The CDR3 here is CASSLAFGTEAFF. The CDR3 region has the DNA TGTGCCAGCAGTTTAGCGTTTGGCACTGAAGCTTTCTTT. V and J are TRBV12-3 or TRBV12-4 and TRBJ1-1; no firm D call. The CDR3 sequence is 13 residues long. Trimming stripped 0 bases from V and 4 bases from J, with 6 bases between.

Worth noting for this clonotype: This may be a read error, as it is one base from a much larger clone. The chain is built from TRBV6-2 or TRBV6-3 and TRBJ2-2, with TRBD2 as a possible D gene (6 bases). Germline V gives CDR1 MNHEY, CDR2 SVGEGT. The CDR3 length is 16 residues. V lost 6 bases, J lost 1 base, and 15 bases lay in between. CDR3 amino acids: CASSTGWRENTGELFF. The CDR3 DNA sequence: TGTGCCAGCAGCACGGGATGGCGGGAGAACACCGGGGAGCTGTTTTTT.

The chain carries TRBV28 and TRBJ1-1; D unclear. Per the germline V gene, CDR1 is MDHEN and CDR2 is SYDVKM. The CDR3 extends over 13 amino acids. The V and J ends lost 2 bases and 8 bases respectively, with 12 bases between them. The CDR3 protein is CASSLRGPREAFF. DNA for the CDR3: TGTGCCAGCAGTTTACGTGGTCCTCGGGAAGCTTTCTTT.

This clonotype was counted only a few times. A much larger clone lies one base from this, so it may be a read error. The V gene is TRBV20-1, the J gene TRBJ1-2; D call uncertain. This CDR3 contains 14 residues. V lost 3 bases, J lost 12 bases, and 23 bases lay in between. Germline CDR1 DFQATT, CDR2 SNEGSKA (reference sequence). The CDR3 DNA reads TGCAGTGCTAGTGTAAAGGGCTTTAACTATGGTGACACCTTC. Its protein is CSASVKGFNYGDTF.

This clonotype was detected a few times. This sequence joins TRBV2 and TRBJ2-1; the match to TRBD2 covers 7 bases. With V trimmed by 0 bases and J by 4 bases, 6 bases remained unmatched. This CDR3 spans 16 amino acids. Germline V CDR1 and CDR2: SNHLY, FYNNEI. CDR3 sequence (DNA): TGTGCCAGCAGTGAAGCGCTGGGAGGGCGGTACAATGAGCAGTTCTTC. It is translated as CASSEALGGRYNEQFF.

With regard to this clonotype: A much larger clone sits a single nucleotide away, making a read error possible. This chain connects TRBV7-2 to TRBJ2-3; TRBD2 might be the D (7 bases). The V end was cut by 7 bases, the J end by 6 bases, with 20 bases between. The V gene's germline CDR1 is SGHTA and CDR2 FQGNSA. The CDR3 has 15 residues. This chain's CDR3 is CASNWGRGARDTQYF. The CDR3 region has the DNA TGTGCCAGCAACTGGGGACGGGGGGCAAGGGATACGCAGTATTTT.

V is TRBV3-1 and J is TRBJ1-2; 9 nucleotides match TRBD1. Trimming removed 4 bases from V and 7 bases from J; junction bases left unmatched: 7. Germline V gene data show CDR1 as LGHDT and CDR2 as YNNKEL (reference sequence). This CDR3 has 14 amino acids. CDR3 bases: TGTGCCAGCAGCCCCACCAGGACAGGGGCTGGCTACACCTTC. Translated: CASSPTRTGAGYTF.

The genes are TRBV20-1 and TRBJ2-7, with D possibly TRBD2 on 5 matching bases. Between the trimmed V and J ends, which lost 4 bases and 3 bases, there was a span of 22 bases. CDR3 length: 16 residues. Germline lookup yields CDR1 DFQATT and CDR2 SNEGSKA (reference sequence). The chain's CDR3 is CSAIGLMLGVIYEQYF. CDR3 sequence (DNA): TGCAGTGCTATAGGTCTTATGTTGGGAGTAATCTACGAGCAGTACTTC.

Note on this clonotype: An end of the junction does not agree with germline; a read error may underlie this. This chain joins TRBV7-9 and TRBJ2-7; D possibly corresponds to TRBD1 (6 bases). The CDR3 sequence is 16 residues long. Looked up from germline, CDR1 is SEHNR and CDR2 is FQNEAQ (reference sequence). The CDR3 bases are TGTGCCATCAGCAACACCCCCGGGACAATCACCTACGAGCAGTACTTC. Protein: CAISNTPGTITYEQYF.

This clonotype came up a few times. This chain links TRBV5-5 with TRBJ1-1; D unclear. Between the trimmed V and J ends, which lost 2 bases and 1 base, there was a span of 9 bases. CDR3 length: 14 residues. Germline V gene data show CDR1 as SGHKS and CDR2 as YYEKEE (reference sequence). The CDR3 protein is CASSFLPSNTEAFF. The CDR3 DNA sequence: TGTGCCAGCAGCTTTTTGCCTTCGAACACTGAAGCTTTCTTT.

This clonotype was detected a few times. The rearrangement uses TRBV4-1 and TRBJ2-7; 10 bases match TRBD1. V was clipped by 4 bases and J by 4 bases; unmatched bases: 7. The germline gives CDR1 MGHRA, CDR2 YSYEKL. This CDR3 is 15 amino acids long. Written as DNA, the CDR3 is TGCGCCAGCAGCCCAAGCCCGGGACAGGGGTACGAGCAGTACTTC. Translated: CASSPSPGQGYEQYF.

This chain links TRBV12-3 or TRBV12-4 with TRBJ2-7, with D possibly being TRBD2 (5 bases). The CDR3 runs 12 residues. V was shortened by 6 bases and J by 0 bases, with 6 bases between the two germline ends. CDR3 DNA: TGTGCCAGCAGAGGACTCTCCTACGAGCAGTACTTC. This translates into CASRGLSYEQYF.

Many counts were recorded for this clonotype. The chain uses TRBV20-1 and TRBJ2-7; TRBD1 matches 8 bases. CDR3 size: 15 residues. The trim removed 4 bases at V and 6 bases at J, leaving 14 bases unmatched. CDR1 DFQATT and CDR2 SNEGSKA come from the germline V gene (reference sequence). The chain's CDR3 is CSAKSGQGPFGEQYF. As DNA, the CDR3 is TGCAGTGCTAAGTCTGGACAGGGTCCATTCGGCGAGCAGTACTTC.

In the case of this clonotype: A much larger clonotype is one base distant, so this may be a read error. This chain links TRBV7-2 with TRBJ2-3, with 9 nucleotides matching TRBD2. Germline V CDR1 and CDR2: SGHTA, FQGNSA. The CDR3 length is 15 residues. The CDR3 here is CASTQTSGFTDTHYF. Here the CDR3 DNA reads TGTGCCAGCACCCAGACTAGCGGATTCACAGATACGCATTATTTT.

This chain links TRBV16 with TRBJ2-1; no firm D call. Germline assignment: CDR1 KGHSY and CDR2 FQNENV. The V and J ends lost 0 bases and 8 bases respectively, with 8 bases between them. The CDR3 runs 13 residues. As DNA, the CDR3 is TGTGCCAGCAGCCAATCTATGGGGTATGAGCAGTTCTTC. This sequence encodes CASSQSMGYEQFF. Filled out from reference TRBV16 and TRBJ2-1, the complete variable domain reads GEEVAQTPKHLVRGEGQKAKLYCAPIKGHSYVFWYQQVLKNEFKFLISFQNENVFDETGMPKERFSAKCLPNSPCSLEIQATKLEDSAVYFCASSQSMGYEQFFGPGTRLTVL.

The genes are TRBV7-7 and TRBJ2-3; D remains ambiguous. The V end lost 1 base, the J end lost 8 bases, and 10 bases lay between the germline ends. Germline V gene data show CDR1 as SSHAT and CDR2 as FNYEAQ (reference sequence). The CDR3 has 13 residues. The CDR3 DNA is TGTGCCAGCAGCTTAGATGTATACGGTACGCAGTATTTT. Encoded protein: CASSLDVYGTQYF.

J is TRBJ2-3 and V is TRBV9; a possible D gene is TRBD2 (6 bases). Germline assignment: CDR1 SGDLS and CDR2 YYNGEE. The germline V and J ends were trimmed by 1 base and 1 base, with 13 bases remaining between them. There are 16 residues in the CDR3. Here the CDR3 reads CASSVLCTGGTDTQYF. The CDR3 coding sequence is TGTGCCAGCAGCGTATTGTGTACGGGGGGCACAGATACGCAGTATTTT.

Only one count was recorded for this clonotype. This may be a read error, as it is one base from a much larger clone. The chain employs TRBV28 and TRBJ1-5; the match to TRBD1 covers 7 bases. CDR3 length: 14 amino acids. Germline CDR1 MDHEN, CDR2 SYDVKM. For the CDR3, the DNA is TGTGCCAGAAGTTTAGACAGGGTCGATCAGCCCCAGCATTTT. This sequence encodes CARSLDRVDQPQHF.

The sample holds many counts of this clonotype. In DNA form, the CDR3 reads TGCGCCAGCAGCTTGGGGCAGAACTATGGCTACACCTTC. This gives the protein CASSLGQNYGYTF. This chain uses TRBV5-1 with TRBJ1-2; D uncertain. Germline CDR1 SGHRS, CDR2 YFSETQ. Trimming removed 0 bases at V and 2 bases at J, with 5 bases between. The CDR3 sequence is 13 residues long.

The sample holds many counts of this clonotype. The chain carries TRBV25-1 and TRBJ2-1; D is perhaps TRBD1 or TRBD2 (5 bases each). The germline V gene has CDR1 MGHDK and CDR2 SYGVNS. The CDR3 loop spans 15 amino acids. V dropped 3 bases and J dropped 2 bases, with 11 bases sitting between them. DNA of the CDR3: TGTGCCAGCAGTGAGGGACCCCGGGCCTACAATGAGCAGTTCTTC. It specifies CASSEGPRAYNEQFF.